This TCR beta chain was recovered during a study of blood T cell repertoires in COVID-19. Looking at the study overall: Samples came from the United States, Italy and Spain, spanning acute and convalescent COVID-19. PBMCs, B-cell-depleted T cells, or T cells were the source of the cDNA or gDNA that made up the material.

The sample holds one count of this clone. V lost 2 bases and J lost 3; bases outside the gene matches: 3. Germline V gene data show CDR1 as MGHRA and CDR2 as YSYEKL. The CDR3 extends over 15 amino acids. Original processing methods: Estimation of nucleated cell counts relied on the amplification of reference gene primers. Sequenced by immunoSEQ multiplex PCR; TCRdb stores in-frame clones only, minus some. Clonal size and the V and J genes are those of that table, whereas D and trimming came from the DNA. The repertoire holds 200,000 to 300,000 clones, with about 89% as singletons. This receptor was obtained from a woman aged 40 to 55 who had recovered from COVID-19. The specimen sequenced was peripheral blood. The J gene is TRBJ1-1, the V gene TRBV4-1; 10 nucleotides agree with TRBD1. The CDR3 bases are TGCGCCAGCAGCCAACCCGGGACAGGGGACACTGAAGCTTTCTTT. Translated, it gives CASSQPGTGDTEAFF.